These T cell receptor beta chains were read from a single sample in a study of blood T cell repertoires in COVID-19. The table came from immunoSEQ multiplex PCR; TCRdb's copy has only in-frame clones and leaves some out. The profile shows approximately 300,000 clones, around 90% of them singletons. The sample comprised peripheral blood. The receptors come from a woman aged 40 to 49 with COVID-19, enrolled during active disease. Each CDR3 is given with its conserved first and last residue. The D gene is left open where the match is weak. Clone size appears in some rows only: once, few, many, or a class for an expanded clone.

size	D	J	V	DNA	CDR3
NA	NA	TRBJ2-1	TRBV27	TGTGCCAGCAGTTTCATATCGGAGAATGAGCAGTTCTTC	CASSFISENEQFF
NA	NA	TRBJ2-3	TRBV6-5	TGTGCTTCTGCCGGGGGAATGGGGACAGATACGCAGTATTTT	CASAGGMGTDTQYF
NA	NA	TRBJ2-7	TRBV7-3	TGTGCCAGCAGCTTATTGAGGGAGAGGAACTACGAGCAGTACTTC	CASSLLRERNYEQYF
NA	TRBD2	TRBJ2-3	TRBV15	TGTGCCACCAGCAGAGGGGCTAGCGGGGTAACAGATACGCAGTATTTT	CATSRGASGVTDTQYF
NA	NA	TRBJ1-1	TRBV5-1	TGCGCCAGCAGCATAACAGTGAACACTGAAGCTTTCTTT	CASSITVNTEAFF
NA	NA	TRBJ1-1	TRBV5-1	TGCGCCAGCAGCGCGCAGGGCGCGAACACTGAAGCTTTCTTT	CASSAQGANTEAFF
NA	NA	TRBJ1-1	TRBV2	TGTGCCAGCAGTGCTACAGGGCGGGGGTGGACTGAAGCTTTCTTT	CASSATGRGWTEAFF
once	NA	TRBJ1-2	TRBV6-6	TGTGCCAGCAGTTACTCGGAGGGATATGAAGGCTACACCTTC	CASSYSEGYEGYTF
NA	TRBD1	TRBJ2-7	TRBV27	TGTGCCAGCAGTAAAAGGGACAGGGGGACCTACGAGCAGTACTTC	CASSKRDRGTYEQYF
once	NA	TRBJ1-2	TRBV9	TGTGCCAGCAGCCCGCGGCCGTCGAACTATGGCTACACCTTC	CASSPRPSNYGYTF
NA	TRBD2	TRBJ2-1	TRBV6-2/TRBV6-3	TGTGCCAGCAGTTACCAGCGGGGGTTTTACAATGAGCAGTTCTTC	CASSYQRGFYNEQFF
NA	TRBD1	TRBJ2-7	TRBV28	TGTGCCAGCAGTTTGTGGACAGGGGGGATGATAGAGCAGTACTTC	CASSLWTGGMIEQYF
NA	NA	TRBJ2-7	TRBV5-1	TGCGCCAGCAGCTTTGGGGCAGGTGGCGAGCAGTACTTC	CASSFGAGGEQYF
NA	NA	TRBJ2-1	TRBV24-1	TGTGCCACCAGTGATTCCTCACCCGTTAGAGAGAGTGAGCAGTTCTTC	CATSDSSPVRESEQFF
NA	NA	TRBJ1-2	TRBV28	TGTGCCAGCAACGTTGAGGGAAAGGGCTACACCTTC	CASNVEGKGYTF
NA	TRBD2	TRBJ2-2	TRBV7-9	TGTGCCAGCAGCGGCGGGGGGGCGGTCACCGGGGAGCTGTTTTTT	CASSGGGAVTGELFF
NA	TRBD1	TRBJ1-6	TRBV7-9	TGTGCCAGCAGCTTGGGGCCAGGGGGCAATTCACCCCTCCACTTT	CASSLGPGGNSPLHF
once	TRBD2	TRBJ2-6	TRBV9	TGTGCCAGCAGCCCGGGACTAGCGGGGGTCGGCTCTGGGGCCAACGTCCTGACTTTC	CASSPGLAGVGSGANVLTF
NA	NA	TRBJ1-1	TRBV7-2	TGTGCCAGCAGCGTACCAGTCGTGATCACTGAAGCTTTCTTT	CASSVPVVITEAFF
NA	TRBD1	TRBJ2-5	TRBV27	TGTGCCAGCAGGAGGACAGGGGGGGCAGGGTACCAAGAGACCCAGTACTTC	CASRRTGGAGYQETQYF
NA	TRBD2	TRBJ2-5	TRBV11-3	TGTGCCAGCAGCTTAGGGGCAGCGGGAGGAGGGGAGACCCAGTACTTC	CASSLGAAGGGETQYF
NA	NA	TRBJ2-7	TRBV7-2	TGTGCCAGCAGCTTACGGTACGAGCAGTACTTC	CASSLRYEQYF
once	TRBD1	TRBJ1-1	TRBV5-1	TGCGCCAGCAGCTCGACAGGGGCCCCGGAAGCTTTCTTT	CASSSTGAPEAFF
NA	NA	TRBJ1-6	TRBV28	TGTGCCAGCATTGATGGCAGAACCAATTCACCCCTCCACTTT	CASIDGRTNSPLHF
NA	NA	TRBJ1-4	TRBV25-1	TGTGCCAGCAGTGACCGGGGGAAGGGTAATGAAAAACTGTTTTTT	CASSDRGKGNEKLFF
NA	NA	TRBJ1-5	TRBV5-1	TGCGCCAGCAGCTTGGGAGGCGGTGATCAGCCCCAGCATTTT	CASSLGGGDQPQHF
NA	TRBD2	TRBJ2-1	TRBV28	TGTGCCAGCAGTTTGCCCGGGACTAGCGCGGGCAATGAGCAGTTCTTC	CASSLPGTSAGNEQFF